This TCR beta chain was sequenced for a study of blood T cells in healthy people across ages. Across the whole study: About one barcoded beta molecule was captured per two T cells (by template switching).

Healthy Caucasian individuals from Russia aged roughly 6 to 100 were enrolled as donors. A minimum of 6 micrograms of total RNA was extracted per sample. A note on this clonotype: No antigen is known for it.

Study-wide findings and caveats: Across the age range, TCR beta diversity per million T cells fell in a roughly linear way.

This CDR3 has 15 residues. Germline lookup yields CDR1 SNHLY and CDR2 FYNNEI. With 1 base clipped from V and 8 bases from J, the junction kept 3 bases outside the gene matches. Together with a sample-barcoded 5' primer, a J-beta primer mix was included in a second PCR lasting about 7 to 11 cycles. TCRdb recomputed calls from the 5' RACE reads with MiXCR, one row per CDR3 protein. This sample has fewer than 1.5 million distinct CDR3 sequences, with around 42% found just once. This rearrangement joins TRBV2 to TRBJ2-1, with 12 bases matching TRBD2. The TCR sequence derives from a woman younger than 30 in good health. Sequencing was done on a sample of blood. The chain's CDR3 is CASSEGTSGEDEQFF. In DNA, the CDR3 is TGTGCCAGCAGTGAAGGGACTAGCGGGGAGGATGAGCAGTTCTTC.